The subject of this entry is one T cell receptor beta chain. The data derive from a study of OX40 agonist ivuxolimab in advanced cancers. Whole-study context: More than 35% of patients had received prior checkpoint inhibitor therapy.

V dropped 2 bases and J dropped 14 bases, with 7 bases sitting between them. Germline-derived CDR1 and CDR2 are MGHRA and YSYEKL. CDR3 length: 11 amino acids. The repertoire was sequenced with immunoSEQ multiplex PCR; TCRdb's copy has only in-frame clones and lacks some. Seen here are tens of thousands of clones, around 84% observed once, and the top ten hold approximately 1%. Sequences were derived from CD4+ or CD8+ T cells sorted from blood, sampled in a trial of the OX40 agonist ivuxolimab. This receptor was taken from an adult with an advanced solid tumor such as melanoma, head and neck, liver or kidney cancer. V gene TRBV4-1 combines with J gene TRBJ1-6; D is unclear. CDR3 DNA: TGCGCCAGCAGCCAACGGACGGCCCTCCACTTT. Translation gives CASSQRTALHF.